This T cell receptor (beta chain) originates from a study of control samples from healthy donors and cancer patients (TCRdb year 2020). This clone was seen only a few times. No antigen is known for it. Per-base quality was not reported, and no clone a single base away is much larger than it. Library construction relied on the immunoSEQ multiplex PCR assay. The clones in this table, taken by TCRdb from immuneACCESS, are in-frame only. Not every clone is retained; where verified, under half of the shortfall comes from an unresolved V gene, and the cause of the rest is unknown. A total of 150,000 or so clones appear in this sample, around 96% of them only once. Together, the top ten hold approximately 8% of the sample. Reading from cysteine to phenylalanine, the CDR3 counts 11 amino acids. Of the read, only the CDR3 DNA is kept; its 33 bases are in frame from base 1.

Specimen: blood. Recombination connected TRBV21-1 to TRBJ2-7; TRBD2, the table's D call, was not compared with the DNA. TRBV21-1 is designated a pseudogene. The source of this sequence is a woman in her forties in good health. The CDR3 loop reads CASSMRYEQYF. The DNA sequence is TGTGCCAGCAGCATGCGATACGAGCAGTACTTC.